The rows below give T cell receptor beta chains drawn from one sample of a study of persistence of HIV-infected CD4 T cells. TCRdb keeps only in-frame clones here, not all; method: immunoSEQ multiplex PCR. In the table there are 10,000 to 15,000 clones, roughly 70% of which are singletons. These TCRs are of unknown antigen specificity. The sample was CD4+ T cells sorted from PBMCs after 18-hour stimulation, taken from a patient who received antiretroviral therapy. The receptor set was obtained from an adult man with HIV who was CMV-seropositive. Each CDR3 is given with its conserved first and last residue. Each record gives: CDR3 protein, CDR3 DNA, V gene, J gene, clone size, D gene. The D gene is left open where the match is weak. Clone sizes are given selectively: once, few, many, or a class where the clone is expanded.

CDR3aa: CASTAGWGQGSDTQYF
CDR3nt: TGTGCCAGCACCGCGGGGTGGGGACAGGGGTCAGATACGCAGTATTTT
v_gene: TRBV27
j_gene: TRBJ2-3
abundance: -
d_gene: TRBD1

CDR3aa: CASSLGPTGGYGYTF
CDR3nt: TGTGCCAGCAGCTTAGGGCCGACAGGGGGCTATGGCTACACCTTC
v_gene: TRBV7-3
j_gene: TRBJ1-2
abundance: -
d_gene: TRBD1

CDR3aa: CASRDTNTGELFF
CDR3nt: TGTGCCAGCCGGGACACGAACACCGGGGAGCTGTTTTTT
v_gene: TRBV28
j_gene: TRBJ2-2
abundance: -
d_gene: -

CDR3aa: CASSRDGYNSPLHF
CDR3nt: TGTGCCAGCAGTAGGGACGGTTATAATTCACCCCTCCACTTT
v_gene: TRBV28
j_gene: TRBJ1-6
abundance: medium-sized
d_gene: -

CDR3aa: CASSTRHAYSYEQYF
CDR3nt: TGTGCCAGTAGTACACGACACGCGTACTCCTACGAGCAGTACTTC
v_gene: TRBV19
j_gene: TRBJ2-7
abundance: -
d_gene: -

CDR3aa: CASSYTSGGGYEQYF
CDR3nt: TGTGCCAGCAGTTACACCTCAGGGGGCGGATACGAGCAGTACTTC
v_gene: TRBV6-5
j_gene: TRBJ2-7
abundance: -
d_gene: TRBD1

CDR3aa: CASSLERTGLSPLHF
CDR3nt: TGCGCCAGCAGCTTGGAACGGACAGGGCTATCACCCCTCCACTTT
v_gene: TRBV5-1
j_gene: TRBJ1-6
abundance: medium-sized
d_gene: TRBD1

CDR3aa: CASSPTSGGAATDTQYF
CDR3nt: TGTGCCAGCAGTCCGACTAGCGGGGGGGCTGCGACAGATACGCAGTATTTT
v_gene: TRBV6-6
j_gene: TRBJ2-3
abundance: few
d_gene: TRBD2

CDR3aa: CASSLGPGGMNEQYF
CDR3nt: TGTGCCAGCAGCTTAGGGCCAGGGGGGATGAACGAGCAGTACTTC
v_gene: TRBV7-9
j_gene: TRBJ2-7
abundance: few
d_gene: -

CDR3aa: CTAGGQDTQYF
CDR3nt: TGCACTGCGGGGGGGCAAGATACGCAGTATTTT
v_gene: TRBV20-1
j_gene: TRBJ2-3
abundance: -
d_gene: TRBD2

CDR3aa: CASTWDTSQETQYF
CDR3nt: TGTGCCAGCACTTGGGACACCTCACAGGAGACCCAGTACTTC
v_gene: TRBV14
j_gene: TRBJ2-5
abundance: -
d_gene: -

CDR3aa: CASSVVAGGIEQYF
CDR3nt: TGTGCCAGCAGCGTAGTAGCGGGGGGGATCGAGCAGTACTTC
v_gene: TRBV9
j_gene: TRBJ2-7
abundance: -
d_gene: TRBD2

CDR3aa: CASSLFGGGNQPQHF
CDR3nt: TGTGCCAGCAGTTTATTCGGGGGCGGCAATCAGCCCCAGCATTTT
v_gene: TRBV28
j_gene: TRBJ1-5
abundance: -
d_gene: -

CDR3aa: CASSPVRSDTQYF
CDR3nt: TGTGCCAGCAGCCCGGTTAGGTCAGATACGCAGTATTTT
v_gene: TRBV7-3
j_gene: TRBJ2-3
abundance: -
d_gene: -

CDR3aa: CSASDLFGGTYNEQFF
CDR3nt: TGCAGTGCTAGTGACCTTTTCGGGGGGACGTACAATGAGCAGTTCTTC
v_gene: TRBV20-1
j_gene: TRBJ2-1
abundance: once
d_gene: TRBD2

CDR3aa: CASSPADTQYF
CDR3nt: TGTGCCAGCTCACCGGCAGATACGCAGTATTTT
v_gene: TRBV18
j_gene: TRBJ2-3
abundance: few
d_gene: -